The 25 T cell receptor beta chains presented below share a single source sample, sequenced in a study of shared clonotypes between healthy human individuals. Data came from immunoSEQ multiplex PCR; TCRdb stores just in-frame clones and leaves some out. The top ten clones hold 0.37% of a sample with fewer than 3 million clones, less than 95% of them seen once. Material for sequencing was naive CD4+ T cells from PBMCs. Subset noted: CD45RA+ positively selected. The receptor set was obtained from a man aged 18 to 29 in good health. Some clones in this sample may be carry-over from other donors' samples.

The J gene is TRBJ2-3, the V gene TRBV4-1; a weak D match, TRBD2 (5 bases). The CDR3 contains 17 residues. Germline V CDR1 and CDR2: MGHRA, YSYEKL. Trimming removed 3 bases from V and 0 bases from J, with 16 bases in between. This CDR3 is CASSHPWAGQSTDTQYF. The CDR3 DNA sequence: TGCGCCAGCAGCCATCCGTGGGCGGGCCAGAGCACAGATACGCAGTATTTT.

The rearrangement uses TRBV6-4 and TRBJ2-6; D may be TRBD1 or TRBD2 (5 bases each). Looked up from germline, CDR1 is MRHNA and CDR2 is SNTAGT. The CDR3 consists of 16 residues. V dropped 6 bases and J dropped 0 bases, with 12 bases sitting between them. The CDR3 is CASRGDGRSGANVLTF. CDR3 in DNA: TGTGCCAGCAGGGGGGACGGCCGCTCTGGGGCCAACGTCCTGACTTTC.

The CDR3 DNA follows: TGTGCCAGCAGCTTTGTTGGATCCCCAATGAACACTGAAGCTTTCTTT. Translating it yields CASSFVGSPMNTEAFF. This chain connects TRBV5-5 to TRBJ1-1; no reliable D call. This CDR3 has 16 residues. The germline V gene encodes CDR1 SGHKS and CDR2 YYEKEE (reference sequence). V gave up 2 bases and J gave up 0 bases, with 14 bases separating them.

Concerning this clone itself: The same CDR3 also results from other DNA sequences found in this sample. The chain has TRBV30 and TRBJ2-2; D gene ambiguous. CDR1 is GTSNPN and CDR2 is SVGIG in the germline V gene (reference sequence). The CDR3 is made up of 16 amino acids. V lost 3 bases and J lost 2, with 16 bases in between. The CDR3 spells CAWRYGLYINTGELFF. The CDR3 DNA sequence: TGTGCCTGGAGGTATGGTCTGTACATCAACACCGGGGAGCTGTTTTTT.

The J gene is TRBJ2-3, the V gene TRBV4-1, with D unclear. Trimming shortened V by 1 base and J by 7 bases, and 12 bases separated the two germline ends. The CDR3 totals 14 residues. Germline values: CDR1 MGHRA, CDR2 YSYEKL. CDR3 DNA: TGCGCCAGCAGCCAAGGGAGTGCTCCGAATACGCAGTATTTT. Protein sequence: CASSQGSAPNTQYF.

The chain links TRBV9 to TRBJ2-7; D might be TRBD1 (6 bases). CDR3 length: 14 amino acids. Germline CDR1 is SGDLS and CDR2 is YYNGEE. The germline V and J ends were trimmed by 4 bases and 4 bases, with 15 bases remaining between them. CDR3 amino acids: CASSPIAGEYEQYF. The CDR3 coding sequence is TGTGCCAGCAGCCCTATTGCAGGGGAATACGAGCAGTACTTC.

The chain uses TRBV19 and TRBJ2-5; TRBD1 is a possible D gene (5 bases). V lost 3 bases and J 2 bases, leaving 10 bases between the germline ends. Germline CDR1 LNHDA, CDR2 SQIVND (reference sequence). The CDR3 runs to 14 residues. The CDR3 reads CASSIVQEQETQYF. CDR3 coding DNA: TGTGCCAGTAGTATCGTACAGGAGCAAGAGACCCAGTACTTC.

CDR3 coding DNA: TGTGCCAGCACTCCGAGACTAGCGGGAAACCGAATCTACAATGAGCAGTTCTTC. Translating gives CASTPRLAGNRIYNEQFF. The chain employs TRBV2 and TRBJ2-1, with 11 nucleotides matching TRBD2. The CDR3 runs 18 residues. CDR1 is SNHLY, CDR2 FYNNEI, per germline. Trimming cost V 7 bases and J 3 bases; bases outside gene matches: 14.

This chain joins TRBV5-1 and TRBJ2-7, with a weak D call TRBD1 (6 bases). This CDR3 has 16 amino acids. Germline CDR1 SGHRS, CDR2 YFSETQ. Trimming cost V 0 bases and J 0 bases, with 13 bases left between them. The CDR3 spells CASSLAGTWTSYEQYF. The CDR3 bases are TGCGCCAGCAGCTTGGCCGGGACATGGACCTCCTACGAGCAGTACTTC.

The chain links TRBV28 to TRBJ2-3, with D tentatively TRBD2 (5 bases). CDR3 length: 14 residues. Germline CDR1 MDHEN, CDR2 SYDVKM. Trimming pared 6 bases from V and 0 bases from J, leaving 10 bases between. The CDR3 reads CASSPGRSTDTQYF. The CDR3 DNA reads TGTGCCAGCAGCCCGGGGAGAAGCACAGATACGCAGTATTTT.

The genes are TRBV7-6 and TRBJ2-7, with D perhaps TRBD2 (6 bases). The ends were cut back, 2 bases at V and 2 bases at J, with 19 bases in the middle. The CDR3 consists of 17 residues. Germline-derived CDR1 and CDR2 are SGHVS and FNYEAQ. The CDR3: CASSLRPNDGGPYEQYF. Written as DNA, the CDR3 is TGTGCCAGCAGCTTACGGCCGAACGACGGGGGTCCCTACGAGCAGTACTTC.

J is TRBJ1-1 and V is TRBV19; D not certain. This CDR3 is built from 15 residues. Germline CDR1 is LNHDA and CDR2 is SQIVND (reference sequence). Between the trimmed V and J ends, which lost 6 bases and 3 bases, there was a span of 17 bases. The CDR3 loop reads CASRSGLVGDTEAFF. DNA of the CDR3: TGTGCCAGTAGGTCGGGCCTCGTCGGGGACACTGAAGCTTTCTTT.

This clone has just one count. At the DNA level, this CDR3 is encoded by other sequences in the same sample as well. The gene calls are TRBV6-1 and TRBJ2-1, with D possibly being TRBD1 or TRBD2 (7 bases each). Germline-derived CDR1 and CDR2 are MNHNS and SASEGT. This CDR3 contains 15 residues. V dropped 3 bases and J dropped 3 bases, with 12 bases sitting between them. CDR3 DNA: TGTGCCAGCAGTGACCAGGGGGGGAGCTACAATGAGCAGTTCTTC. This translates into CASSDQGGSYNEQFF.

J is TRBJ2-1 and V is TRBV5-4; the D gene is possibly TRBD2 (5 bases). The CDR3 runs 14 residues. Germline V lookup: CDR1 SGHNT, CDR2 YYREEE (reference sequence). V was cut by 3 bases and J by 9 bases, with 16 bases left in between. The DNA for the CDR3 is TGTGCCAGCAGCTCCCCTGGACGGACTGGTGAGCAGTTCTTC. This translates into CASSSPGRTGEQFF.

The V gene is TRBV5-1, the J gene TRBJ2-2, with 10 bases identical to TRBD2. This CDR3 contains 15 residues. V lost 0 bases and J lost 6; bases outside the gene matches: 2. Per germline, CDR1 SGHRS and CDR2 YFSETQ. The CDR3 region is CASSLESGRAGELFF. In DNA, the CDR3 is TGCGCCAGCAGCTTGGAGAGCGGGAGGGCCGGGGAGCTGTTTTTT.

CDR3 region: CASSRALTSQETQYF. The CDR3 region has the DNA TGTGCCAGCAGCCGGGCCCTTACCAGTCAAGAGACCCAGTACTTC. The chain recombines TRBV7-7 with TRBJ2-5; no reliable D call. There are 15 residues in the CDR3. CDR1 SSHAT and CDR2 FNYEAQ come from the germline V gene (reference sequence). V shed 5 bases and J shed 2 bases, with 15 bases lying between them.

This clone was seen just once. The chain couples TRBV18 to TRBJ2-7, with 7 bases lining up with TRBD1. The J segment lost 1 base and the V segment lost 3 bases, leaving 3 bases of the junction unmatched. The CDR3 is made up of 14 amino acids. Germline V CDR1 and CDR2: KGHSH, LQKENI. CDR3 sequence: CASSPDRYSYEQYF. CDR3 in DNA: TGTGCCAGCTCACCGGACAGGTATTCCTACGAGCAGTACTTC.

This chain uses TRBV10-2 with TRBJ2-2, with D possibly matching TRBD2 (5 bases). CDR1 is WSHSY, CDR2 SAAADI, per germline. The CDR3 contains 17 residues. V gave up 8 bases and J gave up 4 bases, with 23 bases separating them. CDR3 sequence (DNA): TGCGCCAGCGGGTATTCTGTTTGGGAGTTGATCACCGGGGAGCTGTTTTTT. Its protein is CASGYSVWELITGELFF.

J is TRBJ1-1 and V is TRBV7-2, with TRBD1 identical over 8 bases. Germline lookup yields CDR1 SGHTA and CDR2 FQGNSA. This CDR3 has 14 amino acids. Trimming removed 1 base from V and 6 bases from J; junction bases left unmatched: 4. The CDR3, as DNA: TGTGCCAGCAGCTTAGACAGGGGGGTGGCTGAAGCTTTCTTT. Its protein product is CASSLDRGVAEAFF.

This chain connects TRBV7-9 to TRBJ2-5, with 8 nucleotides matching TRBD2. This CDR3 is 16 amino acids long. J gave up 3 bases and V 4 bases, and 10 bases lay outside the gene matches. Germline loops: CDR1 SEHNR, CDR2 FQNEAQ (reference sequence). CDR3 sequence reads: CASSSPGGRTKETQYF. The CDR3 nucleotides are TGTGCCAGCAGCTCCCCGGGCGGGAGGACGAAAGAGACCCAGTACTTC.

The V and J genes are TRBV5-4 and TRBJ1-5; 9 bases are a match to TRBD1. The V segment lost 1 base and the J segment 4 bases; nucleotides outside the gene matches: 6. Germline V gene data show CDR1 as SGHNT and CDR2 as YYREEE (reference sequence). CDR3 length: 16 residues. CDR3 amino acids: CASSLSGQGNNQPQHF. CDR3 in DNA: TGTGCCAGCAGCTTGTCGGGACAGGGCAATAATCAGCCCCAGCATTTT.

The V and J genes are TRBV5-4 and TRBJ1-3, with TRBD1 matching 7 bases. V lost 4 bases, J lost 4 bases, and 11 bases stayed unmatched. CDR1 and CDR2 (germline): SGHNT, YYREEE (reference sequence). The CDR3 extends over 16 amino acids. CDR3 sequence (DNA): TGTGCCAGCAGCGGACTTGACTACAGGGGCGGAAACACCATATATTTT. Translated: CASSGLDYRGGNTIYF.

This clone appeared a few times. The chain links TRBV19 to TRBJ1-2, with D perhaps TRBD1 (5 bases). Germline V gene lookup returns CDR1 LNHDA and CDR2 SQIVND (reference sequence). This CDR3 is 13 amino acids long. The ends were cut back, 6 bases at V and 4 bases at J, with 12 bases in the middle. CDR3 nucleotides: TGTGCCAGTAGGCCTGGGCAGGGCTATGGCTACACCTTC. Residues: CASRPGQGYGYTF.

The chain links TRBV4-3 to TRBJ2-5, with 7 nucleotides matching TRBD2. The DNA end favors TRBJ2-7, so the J call may be wrong. Germline assignment: CDR1 LGHNA and CDR2 YSLEER. The CDR3 extends over 14 amino acids. The CDR3 DNA sequence: TGCGCCAGCGCCTCCGGACTAGACCATTACGAGCAGTACTTC. This translates into CASASGLDHYEQYF.

V is TRBV5-1 and J is TRBJ1-3, with 8 bases aligning to TRBD1. The germline V gene encodes CDR1 SGHRS and CDR2 YFSETQ. Unmatched junction bases numbered 6, after V lost 6 bases and J lost 4 bases. This CDR3 spans 14 amino acids. CDR3 sequence (DNA): TGCGCCAGCAACCCGACAGGGGAGGGAAACACCATATATTTT. This sequence encodes CASNPTGEGNTIYF.